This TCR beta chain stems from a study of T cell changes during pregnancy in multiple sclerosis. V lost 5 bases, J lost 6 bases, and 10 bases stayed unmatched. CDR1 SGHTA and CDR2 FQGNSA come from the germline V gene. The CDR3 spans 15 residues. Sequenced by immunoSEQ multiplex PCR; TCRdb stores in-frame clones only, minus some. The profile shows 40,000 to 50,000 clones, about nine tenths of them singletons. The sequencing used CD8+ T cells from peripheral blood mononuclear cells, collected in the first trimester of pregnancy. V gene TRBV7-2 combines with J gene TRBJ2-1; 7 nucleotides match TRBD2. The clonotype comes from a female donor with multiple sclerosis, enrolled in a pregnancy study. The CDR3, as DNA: TGTGCCAGCAGCCCCGGAACGGGAGGAGGCAATGAGCAGTTCTTC. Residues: CASSPGTGGGNEQFF. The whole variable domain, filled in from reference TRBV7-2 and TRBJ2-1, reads GAGVSQSPSNKVTEKGKDVELRCDPISGHTALYWYRQSLGQGLEFLIYFQGNSAPDKSGLPSDRFSAERTGGSVSTLTIQRTQQEDSAVYLCASSPGTGGGNEQFFGPGTRLTVL.